The rows below give T cell receptor beta chains drawn from one sample of a study of blood T cell repertoires in COVID-19. Repertoires were generated with immunoSEQ multiplex PCR, while TCRdb's copy carries only in-frame clones and drops some. The sample includes 270,000 or so clones, under 90% seen only once; the top ten take around 10%. The sequencing sample was made of peripheral blood. The receptors shown here come from a woman aged 25 to 39 with COVID-19, enrolled during active disease. Each CDR3 is given without its conserved first and last residue. A D gene is named only where the DNA matches it firmly.

TRBV4-1	TRBJ1-1	.	ASSPGYQVVSEAF
TRBV3-1/TRBV3-2	TRBJ1-3	TRBD1	ASSQFRQGARSTGNTIY
TRBV4-1	TRBJ2-3	TRBD2	ASSHPAGVTDTQY
TRBV6-5	TRBJ2-2	TRBD2	ASSNRGAGELF
TRBV29-1	TRBJ1-4	TRBD1	SVGGTGGAVGEKLF
TRBV27	TRBJ1-1	.	ASSFSRVTEAF
TRBV28	TRBJ1-6	.	ASSPTGNSPLH
TRBV4-1	TRBJ2-5	.	ASSQVSFQETQY
TRBV2	TRBJ2-1	.	ASSVGGEWQF
TRBV2	TRBJ1-1	TRBD1	ASSETGGFVNTEAF
TRBV7-9	TRBJ1-4	TRBD1	ASSEAIGQAEKLF
TRBV5-1	TRBJ2-1	TRBD1	ASSSAGTAYNEQF
TRBV2	TRBJ2-7	TRBD2	ASSRTSTQY
TRBV5-1	TRBJ1-4	TRBD1	ASSLEGAVEKLF
TRBV19	TRBJ1-1	TRBD1	ASSKGAHTEAF
TRBV5-8	TRBJ1-6	.	ASSLRGLGNSPLH
TRBV5-6	TRBJ2-5	.	ASSPGGPVKTQY
TRBV20-1	TRBJ2-1	TRBD2	SASLAGGPKEQF
TRBV21-1	TRBJ1-1	.	ASTQKEQGREDTEAF
TRBV5-1	TRBJ2-3	.	ASSSTTGYRFTDTQY
TRBV18	TRBJ2-2	TRBD1	ASSRQGRKNTGELF
TRBV5-4	TRBJ1-2	TRBD1	ASSGQGVGYT
TRBV7-9	TRBJ2-2	.	ASSFPGMNTGELF
TRBV28	TRBJ2-5	.	ASSPLWDQGPQETQY
TRBV9	TRBJ2-2	TRBD1	ASSATGTGPRGTGELF
TRBV11-2	TRBJ2-7	TRBD1	ASSPTRQGTRYEQY
TRBV6-5	TRBJ2-7	.	AAARQLLSSYEQY
TRBV24-1	TRBJ1-2	TRBD1	ATSDYTGEGYT
TRBV5-1	TRBJ1-2	TRBD1	ASSARQGEGGYT
TRBV5-1	TRBJ1-2	.	ASRSIESHYGYT
TRBV20-1	TRBJ1-1	.	SARDIPEAF
TRBV11-2	TRBJ2-7	TRBD1	ASSPRPGQASEQY
TRBV29-1	TRBJ1-2	TRBD1	SAETGYGYGYT